The rows below give T cell receptor beta chains drawn from one sample of a study of blood T cell repertoires in COVID-19. The assay was immunoSEQ multiplex PCR, and TCRdb's table has in-frame clones only and misses some. The sample carries roughly 45,000 clones, 90% to 95% recorded once. What was sequenced was peripheral blood. These receptors were taken from a man between 60 and 70 years old with COVID-19, enrolled during active disease. CDR3s leave out the opening cysteine and the closing phenylalanine or tryptophan. Expanded clones are given a class, and other clones once, few, many or no size at all.

cdr3_aa v_call clone_size
ASTTTSSYNEQF TRBV2 -
ATSRDQGTNEKLF TRBV15 once
ASSFGTVVGSPLH TRBV13 -
ASSSRQGVGEQF TRBV7-3 -
ASSQAGPARQTDL TRBV4-2 -
ASSQRASGLKETQY TRBV27 -
ASSAISSYEQY TRBV3-1/TRBV3-2 -
ASSIVAGAYEQY TRBV19 once
ASSSRIGEGYT TRBV11-2 -
ASSEDGVTDEKLF TRBV25-1 -
ASSLGLFSYEQY TRBV10-1 -
ASSLGQGRAF TRBV28 -
ASRQPPNTEAF TRBV2 -
ASSEGGSRTDRQY TRBV6-1 -
ASSYPHRDMTFPGMNTEAF TRBV6-2/TRBV6-3 once
ASRTGGQWNYGYT TRBV19 -
ASSPGANTEAF TRBV18 -
ASNLVLVGVGYGYT TRBV7-2 -
ASSPLAGGSSGQY TRBV3-1/TRBV3-2 once
ASSLEGGLYTGELF TRBV11-3 once
ASSLGPGLVAYEQY TRBV11-2 -
ASSPLSSGGAWEQF TRBV3-1/TRBV3-2 -
AIASPRNTIY TRBV12-3/TRBV12-4 -
ASSIFVATGGTQPQH TRBV19 -
AWSPRGPEQF TRBV30 once
ASSPLGQGANTEAF TRBV3-1/TRBV3-2 -
SVVWGLHSGANVLT TRBV29-1 -
ATENWGANNEQF TRBV7-9 -
ASSVGQYNEKLF TRBV9 -
ASSYSTVSGYT TRBV6-6 -
ASSLPGLAGGIGSYNEQF TRBV4-1 -
ASSFGTGNTGELF TRBV7-2 few
ASSQPQGNTEAF TRBV4-1 once
AISGQGKNTEAF TRBV10-3 -
ASSFLAGDYTDTQY TRBV5-1 -
ASSQWGRTNEKLF TRBV23-1 -
AWSLGIGAALEQF TRBV30 -
ASSIGRNEQY TRBV19 -
ASRSTGTRDYGYT TRBV6-5 -
ASSVDRPNYGYT TRBV5-4 once
ASSSSGQMNTIY TRBV5-1 -
ATSRETGGNEKLF TRBV15 -
ASSEKTGGYGYT TRBV27 -
ARSLYRGVNYGYT TRBV5-3 -
ASGGGAEAF TRBV6-1 -
ASSLAPGTSGRNEQF TRBV5-4 -
ASSPSVRRGGLNEQF TRBV7-6 -
SVDGYGYT TRBV29-1 -